This T cell receptor beta chain stems from a study of regulatory dendritic cells for organ transplantation. CFSE-labeled sorted T cells met regulatory or mature dendritic cells for 5 to 6 days. The CDR3 totals 18 residues. V lost 4 bases and J lost 0; bases outside the gene matches: 13. The V gene's germline CDR1 is SGHNT and CDR2 YYREEE (reference sequence). Produced via immunoSEQ multiplex PCR; TCRdb's table is partial and in-frame only. This sample has approximately 12,000 clones, with 62% found just once. Comment on this clone: Its antigen is currently unknown.

The V and J genes are TRBV5-4 and TRBJ1-3, with 7 bases lining up with TRBD1. The clonotype originates from a human donor in good health. Sequencing used naive CD8+ T cells from blood cultured with dendritic cells. Subset reported: CD45RA+ naive T cells. In DNA form, the CDR3 reads TGTGCCAGCAGCCAATTTACAGGGGTGACTCGCTCTGGAAACACCATATATTTT. This sequence encodes CASSQFTGVTRSGNTIYF.